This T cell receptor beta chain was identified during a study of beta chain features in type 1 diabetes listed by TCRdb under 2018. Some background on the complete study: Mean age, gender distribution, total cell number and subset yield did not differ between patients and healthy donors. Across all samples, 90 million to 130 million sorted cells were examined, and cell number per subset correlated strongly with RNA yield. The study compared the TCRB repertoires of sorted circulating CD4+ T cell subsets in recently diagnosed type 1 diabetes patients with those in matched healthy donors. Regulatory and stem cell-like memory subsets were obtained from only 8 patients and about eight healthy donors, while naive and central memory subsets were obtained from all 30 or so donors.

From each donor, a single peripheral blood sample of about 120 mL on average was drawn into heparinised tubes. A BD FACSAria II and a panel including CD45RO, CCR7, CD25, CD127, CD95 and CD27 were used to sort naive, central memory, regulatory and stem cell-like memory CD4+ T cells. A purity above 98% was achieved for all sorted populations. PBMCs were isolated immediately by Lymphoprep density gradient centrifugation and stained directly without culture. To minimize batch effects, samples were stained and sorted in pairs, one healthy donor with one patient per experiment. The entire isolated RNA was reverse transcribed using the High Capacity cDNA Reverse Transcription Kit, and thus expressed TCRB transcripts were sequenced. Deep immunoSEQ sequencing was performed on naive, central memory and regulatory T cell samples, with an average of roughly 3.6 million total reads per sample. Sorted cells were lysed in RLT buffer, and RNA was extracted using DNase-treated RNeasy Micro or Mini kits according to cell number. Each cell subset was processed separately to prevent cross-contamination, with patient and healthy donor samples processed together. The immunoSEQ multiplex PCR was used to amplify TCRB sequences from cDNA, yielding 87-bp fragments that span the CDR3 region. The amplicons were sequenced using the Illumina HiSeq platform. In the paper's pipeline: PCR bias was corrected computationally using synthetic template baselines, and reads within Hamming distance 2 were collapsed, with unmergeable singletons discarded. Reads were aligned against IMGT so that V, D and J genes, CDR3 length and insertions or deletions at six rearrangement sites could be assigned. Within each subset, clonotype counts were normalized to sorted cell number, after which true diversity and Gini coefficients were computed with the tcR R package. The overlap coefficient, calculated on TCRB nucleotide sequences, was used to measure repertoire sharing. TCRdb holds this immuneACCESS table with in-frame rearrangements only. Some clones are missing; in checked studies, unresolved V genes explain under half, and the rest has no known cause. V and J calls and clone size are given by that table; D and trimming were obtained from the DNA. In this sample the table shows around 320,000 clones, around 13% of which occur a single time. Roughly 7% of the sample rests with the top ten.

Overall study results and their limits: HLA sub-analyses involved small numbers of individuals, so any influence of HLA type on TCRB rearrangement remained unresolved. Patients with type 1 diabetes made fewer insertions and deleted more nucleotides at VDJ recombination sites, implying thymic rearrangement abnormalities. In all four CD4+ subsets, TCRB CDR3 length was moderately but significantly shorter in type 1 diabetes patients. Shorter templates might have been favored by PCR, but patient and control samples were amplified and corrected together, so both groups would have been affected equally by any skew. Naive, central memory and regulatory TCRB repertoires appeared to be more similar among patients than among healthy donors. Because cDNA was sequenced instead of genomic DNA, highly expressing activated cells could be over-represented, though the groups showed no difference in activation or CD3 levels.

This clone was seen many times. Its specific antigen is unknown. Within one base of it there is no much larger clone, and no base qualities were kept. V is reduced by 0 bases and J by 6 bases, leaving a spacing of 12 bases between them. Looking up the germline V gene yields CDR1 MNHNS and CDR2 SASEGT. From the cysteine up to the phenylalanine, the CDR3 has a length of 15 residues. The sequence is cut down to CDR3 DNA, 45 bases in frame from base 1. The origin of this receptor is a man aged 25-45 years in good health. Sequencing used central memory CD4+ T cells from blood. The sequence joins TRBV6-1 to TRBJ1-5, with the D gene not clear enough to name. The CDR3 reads CASSEAVTKFQPQHF. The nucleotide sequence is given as TGTGCCAGCAGTGAAGCGGTAACCAAGTTTCAGCCCCAGCATTTT.